Listed below are T cell receptor beta chains from one sample, sequenced in a study of blood T cell repertoires in COVID-19. Profiled with immunoSEQ multiplex PCR; TCRdb holds only in-frame clones, not every one. In the table there are 100,000 to 150,000 clones, approximately 81% of which are singletons. Sequenced material: peripheral blood. These receptors were obtained from a man of 80 years or more with COVID-19, enrolled during active disease. CDR3s include the opening cysteine and the closing phenylalanine or tryptophan.

j_call cdr3_length v_call cdr3_aa
TRBJ2-7 17 TRBV23-1 CASSQGEGQGGSYEQYF
TRBJ2-1 16 TRBV9 CASSVGPLAGEVEQFF
TRBJ1-5 19 TRBV6-2/TRBV6-3 CASSYSITTGGWGNQPQHF
TRBJ1-1 18 TRBV2 CASSDATGGRTRNTEAFF
TRBJ2-1 16 TRBV10-1 CASSLTSLTSYNEQFF
TRBJ2-1 16 TRBV5-4 CASSSSGGSSYNEQFF
TRBJ1-1 15 TRBV5-4 CASSLRQGLNTEAFF
TRBJ1-1 15 TRBV2 CASTMTGGLNTEAFF
TRBJ2-7 14 TRBV5-4 CASSFGQGPYEQYF
TRBJ1-2 15 TRBV27 CASSLSGPGRYGYTF
TRBJ2-4 15 TRBV7-9 CASSSSGKTKNIQYF
TRBJ1-4 12 TRBV27 CASSFSGEKLFF
TRBJ2-1 14 TRBV6-1 CASSEVGYRDEQFF
TRBJ1-4 13 TRBV30 CAWSSGWSEKLFF
TRBJ1-1 13 TRBV27 CASSLSWSTEAFF
TRBJ2-2 15 TRBV18 CASSPQSVNTGELFF
TRBJ2-3 12 TRBV29-1 CSVEAVTDTQYF
TRBJ2-1 17 TRBV5-1 CASSLGRGSSSYNEQFF
TRBJ1-4 18 TRBV5-5 CASSSPRQGARANEKLFF
TRBJ2-5 13 TRBV29-1 CSVGTSDRETQYF
TRBJ2-1 13 TRBV28 CASSTSGIDEQFF
TRBJ2-1 12 TRBV28 CASSTPYNEQFF
TRBJ2-7 14 TRBV21-1 CASSRGARAYEQYF
TRBJ1-2 14 TRBV7-2 CASSLDGGNYGYTF
TRBJ2-1 15 TRBV5-1 CASSPGQGVYNEQFF
TRBJ2-7 15 TRBV7-2 CASSLHTGDSYEQYF
TRBJ2-4 13 TRBV3-1/TRBV3-2 CASSGLGVRIQYF
TRBJ1-2 14 TRBV19 CASSISVSSYGYTF
TRBJ2-5 17 TRBV27 CASSSSSGLAGRAGQYF
TRBJ1-1 13 TRBV10-3 CAIRQTVNTEAFF